The clone carrying this T cell receptor (beta chain) is a singleton in its sample. The target antigen is unknown. The length of the CDR3 is 15 residues. The germline gives CDR1 SGHTA, CDR2 FQGNSA. The ends were cut back, 6 bases at V and 8 bases at J, with 20 bases in the middle. Time point noted: week 35, safety follow-up. Every vaccine dose comprised 300 ug of mutant IDH1 20-mer peptide plus topical imiquimod. Patients, over weeks 1, 3, 5, 7, 11, 15, 19 and 23, received a total of eight vaccinations. The astrocytomas were IDH1-mutant, ATRX-negative, and WHO grade 3 or 4. Sequenced by immunoSEQ multiplex PCR; TCRdb stores in-frame clones only, minus some. The sample lists about 74,000 clones, more than 85% occurring once. This sample stems from a study of a mutant IDH1 vaccine in newly diagnosed glioma. Study-wide context: Radiotherapy alone preceded vaccination by 4-6 weeks; alternatively, vaccination started with temozolomide cycles. Before enrollment, the patients had been treated with radiotherapy alone, temozolomide alone, or both together. Most of them had received both.

The receptor's source is a man aged 25 to 40 with glioma. This specimen was PBMCs, taken from a glioma patient whose treatment included an IDH1 peptide vaccine. The chain recombines TRBV7-2 with TRBJ2-4; D is possibly TRBD1 or TRBD2 (5 bases each). The CDR3 spells CASRERRGRDHIQYF. CDR3 coding DNA: TGTGCCAGCAGGGAACGCCGGGGACGTGATCACATTCAGTACTTC.